The 28 T cell receptor beta chains below all came from one sample that was sequenced in a study of Ad26.COV2.S vaccination and SARS-CoV-2 variants. Treatment described: roughly 20 received Ad26.COV2.S at low or high dose, single or two shots; roughly five received placebo; per-sample allocation not given. Sampling was performed 63 days after the first vaccine or placebo injection. TCRdb's table, derived via immunoSEQ multiplex PCR, lists solely in-frame clones and lacks some. The sample contains fewer than 400,000 clones, around 83% of which appear only once. Specimen: peripheral blood, collected in a trial of Ad26.COV2.S vaccine versus placebo. These receptors were taken from a person between 18 and 65 years old who received the Ad26.COV2.S COVID-19 vaccine or a placebo.

As regards this clone: In the same sample, other DNA sequences code for this CDR3. V is TRBV6-5 and J is TRBJ2-1; TRBD1 matches at 9 bases. The germline V gene has CDR1 MNHEY and CDR2 SVGAGI. V was pared by 2 bases and J by 1 base, with 0 bases of the junction left unmatched. This CDR3 is 15 amino acids long. The CDR3 spells CASSYGTGSYNEQFF. The DNA of the CDR3 is TGTGCCAGCAGTTACGGGACAGGGTCCTACAATGAGCAGTTCTTC.

The chain is built from TRBV2 and TRBJ2-7; the D is unclear. The CDR3 length is 13 residues. The V end was cut by 3 bases, the J end by 9 bases, with 15 bases between. From germline, CDR1 is SNHLY and CDR2 FYNNEI. DNA for the CDR3: TGTGCCAGCAGTGAGTACAGCGCTATCGGGCAGTACTTC. This gives the protein CASSEYSAIGQYF.

The rearrangement uses TRBV19 and TRBJ1-3, with D uncertain. Trimming left V 3 bases short and J 0 bases short, with 6 bases between. The CDR3 covers 14 residues. CDR1 and CDR2 from the germline V gene are LNHDA and SQIVND (reference sequence). The CDR3 DNA follows: TGTGCCAGTAGTATTGGCTACTCTGGAAACACCATATATTTT. Translation: CASSIGYSGNTIYF.

This chain links TRBV12-1 with TRBJ1-6. TRBV12-1 is a listed pseudogene. This CDR3 has 23 amino acids. The DNA of the CDR3 is TGTGCCAGCAGCTTTCTTAGACGGTCTCCGGTAGTAAACTTTAGCTCCTATAATTCACCCCTCCACTTT. Protein product: CASSFLRRSPVVNFSSYNSPLHF.

The chain couples TRBV11-2 to TRBJ1-2; 9 nucleotides agree with TRBD1. V gave up 3 bases and J gave up 1 base; unmatched junction bases: 0. Germline lookup yields CDR1 SGHAT and CDR2 FQNNGV. The CDR3 is made up of 14 amino acids. The CDR3 protein is CASSLDRGNYGYTF. The CDR3 DNA reads as TGTGCCAGCAGCTTGGACAGGGGTAACTATGGCTACACCTTC. The full variable domain, rest sourced from reference TRBV11-2 and TRBJ1-2, is EAGVAQSPRYKIIEKRQSVAFWCNPISGHATLYWYQQILGQGPKLLIQFQNNGVVDDSQLPKDRFSAERLKGVDSTLKIQPAKLEDSAVYLCASSLDRGNYGYTFGSGTRLTVV.

The chain has TRBV16 and TRBJ1-6; D is possibly TRBD1 (5 bases). V was cut by 3 bases and J by 5 bases, with 11 bases left in between. The CDR3 is 15 amino acids. The V gene's germline CDR1 is KGHSY and CDR2 FQNENV. The chain's CDR3 is CASSQSGGNNSPLHF. For the CDR3, the DNA is TGTGCCAGCAGCCAGTCCGGGGGAAATAATTCACCCCTCCACTTT.

This chain links TRBV29-1 with TRBJ2-7; TRBD1 agrees at 10 bases. This CDR3 region has 14 residues. The ends lost 2 bases at V and 2 bases at J; junction bases unmatched: 3. Germline CDR1 SQVTM, CDR2 ANQGSEA. CDR3 amino acids: CSVESTGGTYEQYF. CDR3 nucleotides: TGCAGCGTTGAATCGACAGGGGGCACCTACGAGCAGTACTTC.

The chain links TRBV15 to TRBJ2-7; D is perhaps TRBD2 (5 bases). Germline values: CDR1 LNHNV, CDR2 YYDKDF (reference sequence). The CDR3 is 16 amino acids. V lost 1 base and J 2 bases, leaving 15 bases between the germline ends. The CDR3 sequence is CATSRAEDVIPYEQYF. The CDR3 DNA sequence: TGTGCCACCAGCAGAGCGGAGGACGTCATTCCCTACGAGCAGTACTTC.

This sequence joins TRBV15 and TRBJ2-3, with D hard to call. The germline gives CDR1 LNHNV, CDR2 YYDKDF (reference sequence). The V and J ends lost 1 base and 2 bases respectively, with 13 bases between them. CDR3 size: 16 residues. The CDR3 sequence is CATSRVAGKNTDTQYF. In nucleotides, the CDR3 is TGTGCCACCAGCAGAGTAGCTGGCAAGAACACAGATACGCAGTATTTT.

V and J are TRBV5-4 and TRBJ2-2; D may be TRBD2 (7 bases). Trimming pared 2 bases from V and 1 base from J, leaving 12 bases between. Germline V lookup: CDR1 SGHNT, CDR2 YYREEE (reference sequence). The CDR3 has 16 amino acids. The CDR3 sequence is CASSLGGGRNTGELFF. The DNA of the CDR3 is TGTGCCAGCAGCTTAGGGGGGGGCCGGAACACCGGGGAGCTGTTTTTT.

The rearrangement uses TRBV5-6 and TRBJ1-2; 8 nucleotides agree with TRBD1. CDR3 length: 14 amino acids. V gave up 0 bases and J gave up 6 bases; unmatched junction bases: 4. Germline CDR1 and CDR2: SGHDT and YYEEEE. The CDR3 DNA reads as TGTGCCAGCAGCTTGGGACAGGGGATCAATGGCTACACCTTC. It translates to CASSLGQGINGYTF.

This clone occurred once. This rearrangement joins TRBV4-3 to TRBJ1-2; the D is unclear. The V end lost 4 bases, the J end lost 5 bases, and 17 bases lay between the germline ends. Germline V lookup: CDR1 LGHNA, CDR2 YSLEER. The CDR3 has 15 amino acids. CDR3 protein: CASSLNPGAEYGYTF. The CDR3 coding sequence is TGCGCCAGCAGCCTCAACCCGGGAGCCGAGTATGGCTACACCTTC.

The CDR3 DNA reads TGTGCTAGTGGTTTGCCCTTCGCACATACGACTAGCGGGGGGCACCAAGAGGAGACCCAGTACTTC. It translates to CASGLPFAHTTSGGHQEETQYF. The chain links TRBV12-5 to TRBJ2-5, with TRBD2 identical over 13 bases. The CDR3 consists of 22 residues. Unmatched junction bases numbered 23, after V lost 2 bases and J lost 5 bases. Looked up from germline, CDR1 is LGHNT and CDR2 is FRNRAP.

This clone showed up just once. The chain links TRBV18 to TRBJ1-2; unclear D gene. This CDR3 has 14 amino acids. Germline assignment: CDR1 KGHSH and CDR2 LQKENI. Trimming cost V 2 bases and J 2 bases, with 9 bases left between them. The CDR3, as DNA: TGTGCCAGCTCACCAGATTGGCCAAACTATGGCTACACCTTC. Its translation is CASSPDWPNYGYTF.

The chain uses TRBV27 and TRBJ2-5; 7 bases line up with TRBD2. The germline V gene has CDR1 MNHEY and CDR2 SMNVEV (reference sequence). The V gene end was trimmed by 7 bases and the J gene end by 1 base; junction bases not matched to a gene: 9. The CDR3 is 15 amino acids. The CDR3 DNA follows: TGTGCCAGCACCCCTCACTCGGGGGGCCAAGAGACCCAGTACTTC. Residues: CASTPHSGGQETQYF.

This chain uses TRBV4-3 with TRBJ1-2; D is unresolved. Germline CDR1 is LGHNA and CDR2 is YSLEER. CDR3 length: 15 amino acids. Between the trimmed V and J ends, which lost 0 bases and 4 bases, there was a span of 12 bases. The CDR3 DNA is TGCGCCAGCAGCCAAGAGGGAGACGGAGGCTATGGCTACACCTTC. As protein: CASSQEGDGGYGYTF.

A remark on this clone: This specimen includes other DNA sequences encoding the same CDR3. The genes are TRBV19 and TRBJ2-2; 7 nucleotides align to TRBD1. V shed 8 bases and J 2 bases; nucleotides not matched to a gene: 5. The germline V gene encodes CDR1 LNHDA and CDR2 SQIVND (reference sequence). This CDR3 has 14 residues. The CDR3 sequence is CASSTGPNTGELFF. The CDR3 coding sequence is TGTGCCAGTTCGACAGGGCCTAACACCGGGGAGCTGTTTTTT. Drawing the rest from reference TRBV19 and TRBJ2-2, the complete variable domain is DGGITQSPKYLFRKEGQNVTLSCEQNLNHDAMYWYRQDPGQGLRLIYYSQIVNDFQKGDIAEGYSVSREKKESFPLTVTSAQKNPTAFYLCASSTGPNTGELFFGEGSRLTVL.

This chain joins TRBV5-1 and TRBJ2-5; D perhaps matches TRBD1 (5 bases). The CDR3 consists of 13 residues. The V end lost 3 bases, the J end lost 5 bases, and 11 bases lay between the germline ends. The germline gives CDR1 SGHRS, CDR2 YFSETQ. DNA for the CDR3: TGCGCCAGCAGCTCCCCGCAGGGCGAGACCCAGTACTTC. It is translated as CASSSPQGETQYF. Combining the CDR3 with reference TRBV5-1 and TRBJ2-5 gives the whole variable domain KAGVTQTPRYLIKTRGQQVTLSCSPISGHRSVSWYQQTPGQGLQFLFEYFSETQRNKGNFPGRFSGRQFSNSRSEMNVSTLELGDSALYLCASSSPQGETQYFGPGTRLLVL.

The chain links TRBV25-1 to TRBJ1-1, with TRBD1 as a possible D gene (6 bases). CDR3 length: 14 residues. The germline gives CDR1 MGHDK, CDR2 SYGVNS. V lost 3 bases and J 11 bases, leaving 19 bases between the germline ends. DNA for the CDR3: TGTGCCAGCAGTGAGGAGACAGGAGGCTCTGGGGCTTTCTTT. Its protein product is CASSEETGGSGAFF. Full variable domain (outside the CDR3, taken from reference TRBV25-1 and TRBJ1-1): EADIYQTPRYLVIGTGKKITLECSQTMGHDKMYWYQQDPGMELHLIHYSYGVNSTEKGDLSSESTVSRIRTEHFPLTLESARPSHTSQYLCASSEETGGSGAFFGQGTRLTVV.

The V call is TRBV11-3, the J call TRBJ2-3; 8 nucleotides match TRBD1. The trim removed 5 bases at V and 1 base at J, leaving 8 bases unmatched. Looked up from germline, CDR1 is SGHNT and CDR2 is YENEEA. The CDR3 length is 16 residues. The CDR3 loop reads CASSPGQGEGTDTQYF. The CDR3 nucleotides read TGTGCCAGCAGCCCTGGACAGGGCGAGGGCACAGATACGCAGTATTTT.

CDR3 coding DNA: TGCGCCAGCAGCCCGGGACAGGGCTTCTCTGGCTACACCTTC. This sequence encodes CASSPGQGFSGYTF. J is TRBJ1-2 and V is TRBV4-3; 9 nucleotides line up with TRBD1. CDR1 is LGHNA, CDR2 YSLEER, per germline. This CDR3 spans 14 amino acids. V was clipped by 4 bases and J by 7 bases; unmatched bases: 7.

The chain has TRBV7-2 and TRBJ1-3; 8 bases fit TRBD1. V dropped 3 bases and J dropped 8; count of bases not matched to a gene: 6. CDR1 SGHTA and CDR2 FQGNSA come from the germline V gene. This CDR3 has 14 residues. The CDR3 is CASSLRQGSHTIYF. The CDR3, as DNA: TGTGCCAGCAGCTTGCGACAGGGGTCGCACACCATATATTTT. Full variable domain (remainder filled in from reference TRBV7-2 and TRBJ1-3): GAGVSQSPSNKVTEKGKDVELRCDPISGHTALYWYRQSLGQGLEFLIYFQGNSAPDKSGLPSDRFSAERTGGSVSTLTIQRTQQEDSAVYLCASSLRQGSHTIYFGEGSWLTVV.

This chain connects TRBV10-2 to TRBJ1-6; 7 nucleotides line up with TRBD1. The germline V gene encodes CDR1 WSHSY and CDR2 SAAADI. V shed 5 bases, J shed 4 bases, and the junction held 8 bases outside the gene matches. The CDR3 runs to 16 residues. Here the CDR3 reads CASSQRQGNYNSPLHF. CDR3 coding DNA: TGCGCCAGCAGTCAGAGACAGGGAAATTATAATTCACCCCTCCACTTT.

CDR3 protein: CASSFQPPQSALGEKLFF. CDR3 sequence (DNA): TGTGCCAGCAGCTTCCAACCTCCTCAGAGCGCGCTGGGCGAAAAACTGTTTTTT. This rearrangement joins TRBV11-2 to TRBJ1-4; the D is unclear. V lost 3 bases and J lost 8, with 25 bases in between. Germline V gives CDR1 SGHAT, CDR2 FQNNGV. CDR3 length: 18 amino acids.

The chain combines TRBV11-3 with TRBJ2-3, with a weak D call TRBD2 (6 bases). CDR3 length equals 17 residues. V was shortened by 4 bases and J by 1 base, with 18 bases between the two germline ends. Germline CDR1 reads SGHNT; CDR2 reads YENEEA. CDR3 amino acids: CASSSPAGAGRTDTQYF. The CDR3 DNA reads as TGTGCCAGCAGCTCACCCGCCGGGGCGGGGCGCACAGATACGCAGTATTTT. Supplemented by reference TRBV11-3 and TRBJ2-3, the full variable domain reads EAGVVQSPRYKIIEKKQPVAFWCNPISGHNTLYWYLQNLGQGPELLIRYENEEAVDDSQLPKDRFSAERLKGVDSTLKIQPAELGDSAVYLCASSSPAGAGRTDTQYFGPGTRLTVL.

The rearrangement links TRBV30 to TRBJ1-3; 7 nucleotides agree with TRBD1. The CDR3 runs to 18 residues. V lost 4 bases, J lost 0 bases, and 15 bases stayed unmatched. Germline CDR1 is GTSNPN and CDR2 is SVGIG (reference sequence). The CDR3 coding sequence is TGTGCCTGGACCCGTAGTAAACAGGGGTCGTCCTCTGGAAACACCATATATTTT. Protein product: CAWTRSKQGSSSGNTIYF.

The chain carries TRBV6-5 and TRBJ2-1, with D uncertain. The length of the CDR3 is 14 residues. The V gene's germline CDR1 is MNHEY and CDR2 SVGAGI. V was clipped by 9 bases and J by 7 bases, with 19 bases between them. CDR3 DNA: TGTGCCAGTCTTACCTTGAAAACGGATAATGAGCAGTTCTTC. Protein product: CASLTLKTDNEQFF.

This clone was seen just once. The genes are TRBV3-1 (or the pseudogene TRBV3-2) and TRBJ1-2, with D possibly matching TRBD1 (5 bases). The V and J ends lost 4 bases and 1 base respectively, with 13 bases between them. Germline assignment: CDR1 LGHDT and CDR2 YNNKEL (reference sequence). This CDR3 contains 15 residues. The CDR3 region is CASSLQPTDNYGYTF. The CDR3, as DNA: TGTGCCAGCAGCCTCCAACCGACAGATAACTATGGCTACACCTTC.